This TCR beta chain appears in the sequencing data of a study of blood T cell repertoires in COVID-19. The CDR3 is 15 residues long. In germline, CDR1 is LNHDA, CDR2 SQIVND (reference sequence). J lost 8 bases, V lost 8 bases, and 16 bases had no gene match. TCRdb keeps only in-frame clones here, not all; method: immunoSEQ multiplex PCR. The sample yields approximately 97,000 clones, 91% seen once. This sequence joins TRBV19 and TRBJ1-2; TRBD1 matches 8 bases. The sample consisted of peripheral blood. The receptor's source is a man younger than 35 with acute or convalescent COVID-19. The CDR3 nucleotides read TGTGCCAGTCAGGGGGAAGACTGGACAGGGTCCGGCTACACCTTC. It codes for CASQGEDWTGSGYTF. Filled out from reference TRBV19 and TRBJ1-2, the complete variable domain reads DGGITQSPKYLFRKEGQNVTLSCEQNLNHDAMYWYRQDPGQGLRLIYYSQIVNDFQKGDIAEGYSVSREKKESFPLTVTSAQKNPTAFYLCASQGEDWTGSGYTFGSGTRLTVV.